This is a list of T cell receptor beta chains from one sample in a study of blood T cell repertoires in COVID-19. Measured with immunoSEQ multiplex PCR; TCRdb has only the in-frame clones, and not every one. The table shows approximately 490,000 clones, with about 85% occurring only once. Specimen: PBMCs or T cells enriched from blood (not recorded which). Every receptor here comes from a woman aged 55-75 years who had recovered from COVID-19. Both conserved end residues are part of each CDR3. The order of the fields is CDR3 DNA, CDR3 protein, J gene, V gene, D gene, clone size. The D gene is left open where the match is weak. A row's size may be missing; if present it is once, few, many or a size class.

DNA: TGTGCCAGTAGACCGACAGGGGCGGTTGAAAAACTGTTTTTT; CDR3: CASRPTGAVEKLFF; J: TRBJ1-4; V: TRBV19; D: TRBD1; size: NA
DNA: TGTGCCAGCAGCTTTATTCTCGACGGGAGCAATCAGCCCCAGCATTTT; CDR3: CASSFILDGSNQPQHF; J: TRBJ1-5; V: TRBV12-1; D: NA; size: few
DNA: TGTGCCAGCAGTTACCTGGGAGGTCAGCCCCAGCATTTT; CDR3: CASSYLGGQPQHF; J: TRBJ1-5; V: TRBV6-5; D: NA; size: NA
DNA: TGTGCCACCAGTGATTTACGCGGTACAGATACGCAGTATTTT; CDR3: CATSDLRGTDTQYF; J: TRBJ2-3; V: TRBV24-1; D: NA; size: NA
DNA: TGTGCTAGTTCCGGGGGGGGGTCAGAGACCCAGTACTTC; CDR3: CASSGGGSETQYF; J: TRBJ2-5; V: TRBV12-5; D: TRBD2; size: NA
DNA: TGTGCCAGCAGCCTCCTCACGGGACTAGCGGGCGTCTCCCAAGAGACCCAGTACTTC; CDR3: CASSLLTGLAGVSQETQYF; J: TRBJ2-5; V: TRBV11-2; D: TRBD2; size: NA
DNA: TGTGCCACCAGTGATTCACGACAGCCCTCAGGAAACACCATATATTTT; CDR3: CATSDSRQPSGNTIYF; J: TRBJ1-3; V: TRBV24-1; D: NA; size: NA
DNA: TGCGCCAGCAGCTTGGGACAGGGTGGCACCGGGGAGCTGTTTTTT; CDR3: CASSLGQGGTGELFF; J: TRBJ2-2; V: TRBV5-1; D: TRBD1; size: NA
DNA: TGTGCCACCAGCAGAGAACTCCGGGACACGGCCCAGCATTTT; CDR3: CATSRELRDTAQHF; J: TRBJ1-5; V: TRBV15; D: NA; size: NA
DNA: TGTGCCAGCAGCCAAGTTACAGGAGCAAATGAAAAACTGTTTTTT; CDR3: CASSQVTGANEKLFF; J: TRBJ1-4; V: TRBV3-1/TRBV3-2; D: NA; size: NA
DNA: TGTGCCAGCAGGGCGCCGGACAGGGGTTGGCATGGCTACACCTTC; CDR3: CASRAPDRGWHGYTF; J: TRBJ1-2; V: TRBV6-6; D: TRBD1; size: NA
DNA: TGCAGCGTTCGACTAGCGGGGGGCCCGAACACCGGGGAGCTGTTTTTT; CDR3: CSVRLAGGPNTGELFF; J: TRBJ2-2; V: TRBV29-1; D: TRBD2; size: NA
DNA: TGTGCCAGCTCACCATTAACAGGACCCAACACTGAAGCTTTCTTT; CDR3: CASSPLTGPNTEAFF; J: TRBJ1-1; V: TRBV18; D: NA; size: NA
DNA: TGTGCCAGCGAGGGGGTAGAAGGTGGAAACACCATATATTTT; CDR3: CASEGVEGGNTIYF; J: TRBJ1-3; V: TRBV2; D: NA; size: NA
DNA: TGTGCCACCAGCTCCGGGACATTCAACTATGAGCAGTTCTTC; CDR3: CATSSGTFNYEQFF; J: TRBJ2-1; V: TRBV15; D: NA; size: NA
DNA: TGTGCCAGTAGTACGCAGGGGACATCAAGGGAGACCCAGTACTTC; CDR3: CASSTQGTSRETQYF; J: TRBJ2-5; V: TRBV19; D: NA; size: NA
DNA: TGTGCCTGGAGCTCCGTCCGGGGGATCTGGGGCATTCAGTACTTC; CDR3: CAWSSVRGIWGIQYF; J: TRBJ2-4; V: TRBV30; D: NA; size: NA
DNA: TGTGCCAGCAGCGTAGGGGTGGGGACTAGTCACAATGAGCAGTTCTTC; CDR3: CASSVGVGTSHNEQFF; J: TRBJ2-1; V: TRBV9; D: TRBD2; size: NA
DNA: TGTGCCAGCAGCAAGGGGGGGGTTGGCAATCAGCCCCAGCATTTT; CDR3: CASSKGGVGNQPQHF; J: TRBJ1-5; V: TRBV11-2; D: NA; size: NA
DNA: TGCGCCAGCAGCTTGGCCGGGGAGCCGAACACTGAAGCTTTCTTT; CDR3: CASSLAGEPNTEAFF; J: TRBJ1-1; V: TRBV5-1; D: NA; size: NA